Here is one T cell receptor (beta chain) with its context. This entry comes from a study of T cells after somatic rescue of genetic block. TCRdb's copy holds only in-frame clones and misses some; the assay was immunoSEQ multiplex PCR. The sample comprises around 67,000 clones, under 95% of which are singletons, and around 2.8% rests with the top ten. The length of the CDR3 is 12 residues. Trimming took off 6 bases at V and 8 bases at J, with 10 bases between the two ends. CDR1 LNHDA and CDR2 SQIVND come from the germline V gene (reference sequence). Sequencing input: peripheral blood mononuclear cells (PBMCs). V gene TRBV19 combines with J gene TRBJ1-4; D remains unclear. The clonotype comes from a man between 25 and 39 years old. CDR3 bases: TGTGCCAGTAGGGCCTATCGGGAAAAACTGTTTTTT. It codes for CASRAYREKLFF.